The entry below describes one TCR beta chain. Generated by immunoSEQ multiplex PCR, the TCRdb table keeps only in-frame clones and is missing some. The data hold over a thousand clones, with under 30% observed a single time. Germline V lookup: CDR1 SGHNT, CDR2 YENEEA. This CDR3 contains 16 residues. Trimming at V came to 5 bases and at J to 5 bases, leaving 9 bases not matched to a gene. The entry originates in a study of T cells in localized non-small cell lung cancer. The gene calls are TRBV11-3 and TRBJ2-7, with 13 bases that match TRBD2. This material consisted of normal lung tissue next to the tumor, taken before any cancer treatment. The receptor comes from a male donor older than 55 with stage I lung adenocarcinoma. CDR3 bases: TGTGCCAGCAGCCTAGGGTACGGACTAGCGGGAGACGAGCAGTACTTC. It encodes CASSLGYGLAGDEQYF.